This T cell receptor beta chain derives from a study of cytomegalovirus exposure and HLA in healthy donors. Germline assignment: CDR1 SEHNR and CDR2 FQNEAQ (reference sequence). This CDR3 spans 13 amino acids. V dropped 1 base and J dropped 5 bases, with 6 bases sitting between them. PCR employed 60 Vbeta and 13 Jbeta primers. Using immunoSEQ multiplex PCR, the repertoire was profiled, and TCRdb retains in-frame clones only, with some absent. The sample has some 76,000 clones, roughly 85% seen once. This TCR came from a woman aged 25 to 39 in good health and CMV-seronegative. This rearrangement joins TRBV7-9 to TRBJ2-1; D is unresolved. Sequencing was performed on PBMCs. This CDR3 reads CASSLGQNNEQFF. The CDR3 DNA sequence: TGTGCCAGCAGCTTAGGTCAGAACAATGAGCAGTTCTTC.